The next 20 T cell receptor beta chains were all read from a single sample in a study of graft-versus-host responses after intestinal transplantation. Clones were sequenced by immunoSEQ multiplex PCR, and TCRdb holds only the in-frame ones, with some missing. The table records about 20,000 clones, approximately 86% of them present only once. Sequencing used PBMCs, obtained approximately 240 days after intestinal transplant. These receptors came from a human patient who received an intestinal transplant, so some T cells may come from the graft donor.

The chain employs TRBV9 and TRBJ1-1; TRBD1 matches 7 bases. Germline V gene lookup returns CDR1 SGDLS and CDR2 YYNGEE. Trimming at V came to 0 bases and at J to 0 bases, leaving 5 bases not matched to a gene. The CDR3 consists of 16 residues. For the CDR3, the DNA is TGTGCCAGCAGCGTAGGCCACAGGGGTATGAACACTGAAGCTTTCTTT. Translated: CASSVGHRGMNTEAFF. Complete variable domain (other parts from reference TRBV9 and TRBJ1-1): DSGVTQTPKHLITATGQRVTLRCSPRSGDLSVYWYQQSLDQGLQFLIQYYNGEERAKGNILERFSAQQFPDLHSELNLSSLELGDSALYFCASSVGHRGMNTEAFFGQGTRLTVV.

The chain recombines TRBV11-2 with TRBJ2-7; the D is unclear. Germline CDR1 and CDR2: SGHAT and FQNNGV. The CDR3 extends over 13 amino acids. V lost 2 bases to trimming and J lost 1 base, with 6 bases between them. CDR3 sequence: CASSLPVSYEQYF. The CDR3 DNA follows: TGTGCCAGCAGCTTACCTGTATCCTACGAGCAGTACTTC.

The chain has TRBV7-8 and TRBJ2-1, with D possibly being TRBD1 or TRBD2 (5 bases each). V was trimmed by 1 base and J by 6 bases, leaving 19 bases between them. The CDR3 consists of 17 residues. CDR1 and CDR2 from the germline V gene are SGHVS and FQNEAQ. CDR3 sequence reads: CASSLVPGPTKGNEQFF. CDR3 DNA sequence: TGTGCCAGCAGCTTAGTACCGGGGCCGACGAAAGGCAATGAGCAGTTCTTC. Looking up the rest from reference TRBV7-8 and TRBJ2-1 gives the full variable domain: GAGVSQSPRYKVAKRGQDVALRCDPISGHVSLFWYQQALGQGPEFLTYFQNEAQLDKSGLPSDRFFAERPEGSVSTLKIQRTQQEDSAVYLCASSLVPGPTKGNEQFFGPGTRLTVL.

In this sample, this clone turned up once. The chain carries TRBV5-1 and TRBJ2-3; a weak D match, TRBD2 (6 bases). CDR3 length: 14 residues. The germline gives CDR1 SGHRS, CDR2 YFSETQ. Trimming took off 2 bases at V and 7 bases at J, with 14 bases between the two ends. The CDR3 DNA follows: TGCGCCAGCAGCTTCTTCGGGGGTTCCTATACGCAGTATTTT. It translates to CASSFFGGSYTQYF.

The chain combines TRBV10-3 with TRBJ1-2; no definite D call. The CDR3 runs to 14 residues. Trimming shortened V by 2 bases and J by 4 bases, and 11 bases separated the two germline ends. From germline, CDR1 is ENHRY and CDR2 SYGVKD. The CDR3: CAISENIGRYGYTF. CDR3 in DNA: TGTGCCATCAGTGAGAATATAGGGCGCTATGGCTACACCTTC.

The J gene is TRBJ1-3, the V gene TRBV11-2; D possibly corresponds to TRBD1 (6 bases). Trimming removed 2 bases from V and 3 bases from J, with 14 bases in between. This CDR3 spans 16 amino acids. Germline V gives CDR1 SGHAT, CDR2 FQNNGV. The chain's CDR3 is CASSLLAGGLGNTIYF. CDR3 bases: TGTGCCAGCAGCTTATTGGCGGGGGGCCTTGGAAACACCATATATTTT. Full variable domain (outside the CDR3, taken from reference TRBV11-2 and TRBJ1-3): EAGVAQSPRYKIIEKRQSVAFWCNPISGHATLYWYQQILGQGPKLLIQFQNNGVVDDSQLPKDRFSAERLKGVDSTLKIQPAKLEDSAVYLCASSLLAGGLGNTIYFGEGSWLTVV.

The CDR3 reads CASTGRKEETQYF. The CDR3, as DNA: TGTGCCAGTACTGGTAGAAAGGAAGAGACCCAGTACTTC. The chain is built from TRBV19 and TRBJ2-5; D is ambiguous. The CDR3 extends over 13 amino acids. Germline V CDR1 and CDR2: LNHDA, SQIVND (reference sequence). V was pared by 7 bases and J by 3 bases, with 12 bases between.

This rearrangement joins TRBV6-1 to TRBJ2-1; 13 bases align to TRBD2. Germline CDR1 reads MNHNS; CDR2 reads SASEGT. V shed 6 bases and J 4 bases; nucleotides not matched to a gene: 3. This CDR3 has 15 residues. CDR3 protein: CASSLLAGGYNEQFF. The CDR3, as DNA: TGTGCCAGCAGCCTACTAGCGGGGGGGTACAATGAGCAGTTCTTC.

The rearrangement joins TRBV2 to TRBJ1-1; TRBD1 is a possible D gene (6 bases). V was shortened by 5 bases and J by 3 bases, with 19 bases between the two germline ends. The CDR3 length is 16 residues. Germline loops: CDR1 SNHLY, CDR2 FYNNEI. CDR3 loop: CASSLNRQVSYTEAFF. CDR3 DNA: TGTGCCAGCAGTCTTAACAGACAGGTCTCCTACACTGAAGCTTTCTTT.

The genes are TRBV6-4 and TRBJ2-2; D not resolved. The CDR3 has 14 residues. Germline CDR1 is MRHNA and CDR2 is SNTAGT. V gave up 0 bases and J gave up 5 bases, with 7 bases separating them. The CDR3 DNA reads as TGTGCCAGCAGTGACTCCGCGTCGACCGGGGAGCTGTTTTTT. Translating gives CASSDSASTGELFF.

The chain carries TRBV18 and TRBJ2-7; weak D call: TRBD1 (5 bases). Trimming pared 5 bases from V and 1 base from J, leaving 18 bases between. This CDR3 contains 16 residues. Per the germline V gene, CDR1 is KGHSH and CDR2 is LQKENI. The CDR3 coding sequence is TGTGCCAGCTCATTACAATGGACAAGGGTGTCCTACGAGCAGTACTTC. Its protein product is CASSLQWTRVSYEQYF.

The chain couples TRBV5-1 to TRBJ2-5, with TRBD1 as a possible D gene (6 bases). The CDR3 is made up of 13 amino acids. CDR1 and CDR2 from the germline V gene are SGHRS and YFSETQ. V lost 2 bases and J 5 bases, leaving 10 bases between the germline ends. The CDR3 coding sequence is TGCGCCAGCAGCTTTGGGGGCGGGGAGACCCAGTACTTC. This gives the protein CASSFGGGETQYF.

V and J are TRBV7-9 and TRBJ1-1, with D unresolved. This CDR3 region has 15 residues. CDR1 is SEHNR, CDR2 FQNEAQ, per germline (reference sequence). V shed 2 bases and J shed 5 bases, with 15 bases lying between them. CDR3 nucleotide sequence: TGTGCCAGCAGCTTATTCGTTCGGGAAGGGACTGAAGCTTTCTTT. Its protein product is CASSLFVREGTEAFF. The whole variable domain, remainder taken from reference TRBV7-9 and TRBJ1-1, is DTGVSQNPRHKITKRGQNVTFRCDPISEHNRLYWYRQTLGQGPEFLTYFQNEAQLEKSRLLSDRFSAERPKGSFSTLEIQRTEQGDSAMYLCASSLFVREGTEAFFGQGTRLTVV.

CDR3 region: CASSVSNSYEQYF. The CDR3 coding sequence is TGTGCCTCCTCGGTCTCCAACTCCTACGAGCAGTACTTC. The chain links TRBV19 to TRBJ2-5; D unclear. The closer fit of TRBJ2-7 to the DNA end suggests the J call may be wrong. CDR3 length: 13 residues. The V gene's germline CDR1 is LNHDA and CDR2 SQIVND (reference sequence).

The rearrangement links TRBV5-6 to TRBJ2-7; D is possibly TRBD2 (7 bases). Germline-derived CDR1 and CDR2 are SGHDT and YYEEEE. The CDR3 extends over 13 amino acids. Trimming took off 7 bases at V and 2 bases at J, with 13 bases between the two ends. CDR3 in amino acids: CASLGGGAYEQYF. Written as DNA, the CDR3 is TGTGCCAGCTTAGGGGGAGGGGCCTACGAGCAGTACTTC.

This chain connects TRBV5-1 to TRBJ2-7, with TRBD2 matching over 7 bases. Germline V gene data show CDR1 as SGHRS and CDR2 as YFSETQ. J gave up 4 bases and V 5 bases, and 9 bases lay outside the gene matches. This CDR3 region has 14 residues. The CDR3: CASSGRGVPYEQYF. The CDR3 DNA follows: TGCGCCAGCAGTGGCCGGGGGGTCCCTTACGAGCAGTACTTC.

As concerns this clone: The same CDR3 is also encoded by other DNA sequences in this sample. The chain carries TRBV30 and TRBJ1-3; D ambiguous. V was shortened by 0 bases and J by 0 bases, with 9 bases between the two germline ends. The CDR3 totals 15 residues. Germline-derived CDR1 and CDR2 are GTSNPN and SVGIG (reference sequence). The CDR3 spells CAWSVLGNSGNTIYF. CDR3 nucleotides: TGTGCCTGGAGTGTACTAGGCAACTCTGGAAACACCATATATTTT.

The CDR3 coding sequence is TGTGCCAGTAGTATCGATGGATACAATGAGCAGTTCTTC. Amino acid sequence: CASSIDGYNEQFF. This chain links TRBV19 with TRBJ2-1; D remains unclear. V was trimmed by 3 bases and J by 4 bases, leaving 7 bases between them. CDR3 length: 13 amino acids. CDR1 is LNHDA and CDR2 is SQIVND in the germline V gene (reference sequence).

The chain couples TRBV7-9 to TRBJ1-1; maybe TRBD1 (6 bases). Trimming left V 5 bases short and J 1 base short, with 11 bases between. The CDR3 sequence is 14 residues long. Germline V gene data show CDR1 as SEHNR and CDR2 as FQNEAQ (reference sequence). Written as DNA, the CDR3 is TGTGCCAGCAGCCCGAAGGACAGGAACACTGAAGCTTTCTTT. This gives the protein CASSPKDRNTEAFF.

This clone showed up just a few times. The chain uses TRBV19 and TRBJ2-5, with 8 bases lining up with TRBD1. Per germline, CDR1 LNHDA and CDR2 SQIVND (reference sequence). This CDR3 is 14 amino acids long. V shed 6 bases, J shed 3 bases, and the junction held 6 bases outside the gene matches. CDR3 amino acids: CASSLDRAEETQYF. DNA for the CDR3: TGTGCCAGTAGCCTGGACAGGGCGGAAGAGACCCAGTACTTC.